Below are 30 T cell receptor beta chains sequenced from a single sample in a study of memory B cells and T cells in multiple sclerosis. This table comes from immunoSEQ multiplex PCR, and its TCRdb copy is limited to in-frame clones, with some not included. The sample holds approximately 14,000 clones, around 70% seen once. Sequencing was performed on memory (CD45RO+) CD4+ T cells from blood. These receptors originate from a human donor with multiple sclerosis.

CDR3 DNA sequence: TGTGCCAGCAGCGTTTTAGGGACAGGGCAAGGTGGCTACACCTTC. Translating it yields CASSVLGTGQGGYTF. The chain uses TRBV9 and TRBJ1-2; 9 bases fit TRBD1. The CDR3 sequence is 15 residues long. Germline assignment: CDR1 SGDLS and CDR2 YYNGEE. Unmatched junction bases numbered 9, after V lost 2 bases and J lost 7 bases.

The chain recombines TRBV5-6 with TRBJ1-3; tentative D call: TRBD1 (5 bases). CDR3 size: 16 residues. The V and J ends lost 1 base and 0 bases respectively, with 11 bases between them. Per the germline V gene, CDR1 is SGHDT and CDR2 is YYEEEE. CDR3 in amino acids: CASSLFWGDSGNTIYF. In DNA, the CDR3 is TGTGCCAGCAGCTTGTTCTGGGGCGACTCTGGAAACACCATATATTTT.

This clone was detected only once. The rearrangement uses TRBV13 and TRBJ2-7, with D perhaps TRBD2 (5 bases). The ends were cut back, 5 bases at V and 2 bases at J, with 13 bases in the middle. The CDR3 is 14 amino acids. Germline V gene data show CDR1 as PRHDT and CDR2 as FYEKMQ (reference sequence). This CDR3 reads CASSPRSGPYEQYF. As DNA, the CDR3 is TGTGCCAGCAGCCCCCGGAGCGGACCCTACGAGCAGTACTTC.

The chain couples TRBV6-1 to TRBJ1-6; D is uncertain. The CDR3 has 12 residues. CDR1 is MNHNS, CDR2 SASEGT, per germline. V was trimmed by 7 bases and J by 10 bases, leaving 11 bases between them. As DNA, the CDR3 is TGTGCCAGCAACGACCCAGGATCACCCCTCCACTTT. Protein product: CASNDPGSPLHF.

The chain joins TRBV6-4 to TRBJ1-6; 7 bases align to TRBD1. V was clipped by 6 bases and J by 9 bases; unmatched bases: 8. Germline V CDR1 and CDR2: MRHNA, SNTAGT. There are 14 residues in the CDR3. The CDR3 DNA sequence: TGTGCCAGCAGCAGACAGGGACGCGGTTCACCCCTCCACTTT. This sequence encodes CASSRQGRGSPLHF.

V and J are TRBV5-1 and TRBJ2-5, with TRBD2 matching 11 bases. The germline V gene encodes CDR1 SGHRS and CDR2 YFSETQ. The ends lost 1 base at V and 0 bases at J; junction bases unmatched: 8. CDR3 length: 18 residues. In DNA form, the CDR3 reads TGCGCCAGCAGCTTGACCCTAGCGGGAGGCTCCTACCAAGAGACCCAGTACTTC. Amino acid sequence: CASSLTLAGGSYQETQYF.

This chain links TRBV29-1 with TRBJ2-7, with D perhaps TRBD1 (5 bases). Germline lookup yields CDR1 SQVTM and CDR2 ANQGSEA. The length of the CDR3 is 14 residues. With 1 base removed from V and 3 bases from J, the gap between germline ends came to 13 bases. CDR3 sequence: CSVEGGQGIYEQYF. The CDR3 nucleotides are TGCAGCGTTGAAGGAGGCCAGGGAATCTACGAGCAGTACTTC.

The gene calls are TRBV7-9 and TRBJ2-7, with TRBD1 matching 7 bases. Germline V lookup: CDR1 SEHNR, CDR2 FQNEAQ (reference sequence). There are 16 residues in the CDR3. The V gene end was trimmed by 4 bases and the J gene end by 3 bases; junction bases not matched to a gene: 12. The CDR3 DNA reads TGTGCCAGCAGCTCGAGCATGCGAGGGGGCGGCTACGAGCAGTACTTC. It translates to CASSSSMRGGGYEQYF.

J is TRBJ2-7 and V is TRBV5-1; 9 bases line up with TRBD1. The CDR3 loop spans 15 amino acids. V lost 4 bases and J lost 4; bases outside the gene matches: 9. Germline CDR1 SGHRS, CDR2 YFSETQ. This CDR3 is CASSLPGQGGYEQYF. The DNA for the CDR3 is TGCGCCAGCAGCCTCCCGGGACAGGGTGGGTACGAGCAGTACTTC.

The genes are TRBV7-3 and TRBJ2-3; 7 bases map to TRBD2. Germline CDR1 SGHTA, CDR2 FQGTGA. This CDR3 comprises 15 residues. Trimming removed 6 bases from V and 2 bases from J; junction bases left unmatched: 8. Written as DNA, the CDR3 is TGTGCCAGCAGTCTGCAGGGAGGGAACACAGATACGCAGTATTTT. This sequence encodes CASSLQGGNTDTQYF.

V and J are TRBV11-2 and TRBJ2-7, with TRBD1 as a possible D gene (7 bases). The CDR3 loop spans 15 amino acids. V was clipped by 0 bases and J by 6 bases, with 15 bases between them. Germline lookup yields CDR1 SGHAT and CDR2 FQNNGV. CDR3 sequence: CASSLDITRGAEQYF. The CDR3 DNA follows: TGTGCCAGCAGCTTAGATATCACCAGGGGGGCCGAGCAGTACTTC.

The chain joins TRBV10-3 to TRBJ1-2; 9 bases map to TRBD1. The CDR3 is 14 residues long. J lost 1 base, V lost 6 bases, and 3 bases had no gene match. The V gene's germline CDR1 is ENHRY and CDR2 SYGVKD. This CDR3 reads CAIRQGAGNYGYTF. DNA of the CDR3: TGTGCCATCAGACAGGGGGCCGGTAACTATGGCTACACCTTC.

The rearrangement links TRBV29-1 to TRBJ2-4, with TRBD1 as a possible D gene (6 bases). This CDR3 region has 12 residues. V was shortened by 5 bases and J by 3 bases, with 8 bases between the two germline ends. Looked up from germline, CDR1 is SQVTM and CDR2 is ANQGSEA. The CDR3 protein is CSVRTVKNIQYF. Written as DNA, the CDR3 is TGCAGCGTTCGGACAGTCAAAAACATTCAGTACTTC.

The CDR3 DNA sequence: TGTGCCAGCAGACTAGCGGGCGAGACCCAGTACTTC. This encodes CASRLAGETQYF. J is TRBJ2-5 and V is TRBV21-1; TRBD2, as called in the table, went unchecked against the DNA. TRBV21-1 represents a pseudogene. This CDR3 region has 12 residues.

This chain joins TRBV5-1 and TRBJ1-1; 9 bases are shared with TRBD1. Germline CDR1 SGHRS, CDR2 YFSETQ. The V segment lost 3 bases and the J segment 5 bases; nucleotides outside the gene matches: 5. This CDR3 region has 14 residues. The DNA of the CDR3 is TGCGCCAGCAGCTCACAGGGGGCTCGAACTGAAGCTTTCTTT. The encoded protein is CASSSQGARTEAFF.

In its sample, this clone was seen a few times. The chain carries TRBV4-1 and TRBJ2-2; D is unresolved. Trimming removed 1 base from V and 1 base from J, with 4 bases in between. Germline lookup yields CDR1 MGHRA and CDR2 YSYEKL. The CDR3 is made up of 14 amino acids. CDR3 nucleotides: TGCGCCAGCAGCCAAGGACAGAACACCGGGGAGCTGTTTTTT. The encoded protein is CASSQGQNTGELFF.

This chain links TRBV2 with TRBJ1-4; tentatively, D is TRBD1 (5 bases). The V gene's germline CDR1 is SNHLY and CDR2 FYNNEI. Trimming took 6 bases from V and 7 from J, leaving 12 bases between them. The CDR3 loop spans 13 amino acids. In DNA form, the CDR3 reads TGTGCCAGCAGGGGGCCGGGTGGTGAAAAACTGTTTTTT. Translation gives CASRGPGGEKLFF.

The gene calls are TRBV29-1 and TRBJ1-1, with D possibly being TRBD1 (6 bases). CDR1 is SQVTM, CDR2 ANQGSEA, per germline. V lost 7 bases to trimming and J lost 1 base, with 13 bases between them. The CDR3 totals 13 residues. The CDR3 here is CSAKQGQNTEAFF. The CDR3, as DNA: TGCAGCGCAAAACAGGGTCAGAACACTGAAGCTTTCTTT.

This chain joins TRBV30 and TRBJ2-2; no clear D. Germline V gene lookup returns CDR1 GTSNPN and CDR2 SVGIG (reference sequence). Trimming pared 5 bases from V and 3 bases from J, leaving 4 bases between. This CDR3 region has 11 residues. DNA for the CDR3: TGTGCCTGGCTAGACACCGGGGAGCTGTTTTTT. Amino acids: CAWLDTGELFF.

The V gene is TRBV29-1, the J gene TRBJ2-5; weak D call: TRBD1 (5 bases). V gave up 3 bases and J gave up 4 bases, with 9 bases separating them. The CDR3 totals 12 residues. Germline V lookup: CDR1 SQVTM, CDR2 ANQGSEA. CDR3 nucleotide sequence: TGCAGCGTTGATAGGCAGGGAGAGACCCAGTACTTC. Translating it yields CSVDRQGETQYF.

V usage is TRBV4-1 and J usage is TRBJ2-7, with D tentatively TRBD2 (5 bases). Germline values: CDR1 MGHRA, CDR2 YSYEKL. Trimming stripped 1 base from V and 4 bases from J, with 11 bases between. This CDR3 is built from 14 residues. CDR3: CASSQVRDTYEQYF. CDR3 in DNA: TGCGCCAGCAGCCAAGTCCGGGATACTTACGAGCAGTACTTC.

V gene TRBV2 combines with J gene TRBJ1-6; no clear D gene. Per germline, CDR1 SNHLY and CDR2 FYNNEI. CDR3 length: 14 amino acids. Between the trimmed V and J ends, which lost 6 bases and 9 bases, there was a span of 15 bases. CDR3 in DNA: TGTGCCAGCAGGGCCGGGAGGGCCCTTTCACCCCTCCACTTT. This gives the protein CASRAGRALSPLHF. The whole variable domain, filled in from reference TRBV2 and TRBJ1-6, reads EPEVTQTPSHQVTQMGQEVILRCVPISNHLYFYWYRQILGQKVEFLVSFYNNEISEKSEIFDDQFSVERPDGSNFTLKIRSTKLEDSAMYFCASRAGRALSPLHFGNGTRLTVT.

This chain connects TRBV25-1 to TRBJ2-3; D call uncertain. CDR3 size: 13 residues. Looked up from germline, CDR1 is MGHDK and CDR2 is SYGVNS. V shed 1 base and J shed 4 bases, with 6 bases lying between them. CDR3 in amino acids: CASSELSADTQYF. CDR3 DNA: TGTGCCAGCAGTGAATTGTCGGCAGATACGCAGTATTTT.

The V gene is TRBV7-3, the J gene TRBJ2-7, with D hard to call. The CDR3 covers 13 residues. Trimming left V 0 bases short and J 3 bases short, with 6 bases between. The germline V gene has CDR1 SGHTA and CDR2 FQGTGA. The CDR3 sequence is CASSLTPDYEQYF. The CDR3 region has the DNA TGTGCCAGCAGCTTAACCCCAGACTACGAGCAGTACTTC.

Only one count was recorded for this clone. This sequence joins TRBV6-1 and TRBJ2-5, with TRBD2 as a possible D gene (7 bases). The germline V gene has CDR1 MNHNS and CDR2 SASEGT. Trimming shortened V by 0 bases and J by 2 bases, and 10 bases separated the two germline ends. The CDR3 is made up of 15 amino acids. CDR3 sequence reads: CASSEAGGRQETQYF. The CDR3 region has the DNA TGTGCCAGCAGTGAAGCGGGGGGGCGGCAAGAGACCCAGTACTTC.

The CDR3 DNA is TGTGCCATCAGTGGTAGCGGGAGGCCAGTGGTGTTTTTT. Translated: CAISGSGRPVVFF. The chain carries TRBV10-3 and TRBJ2-2; 10 bases fit TRBD2. With 4 bases clipped from V and 15 bases from J, the junction kept 8 bases outside the gene matches. Germline lookup yields CDR1 ENHRY and CDR2 SYGVKD. This CDR3 region has 13 residues.

The rearrangement links TRBV6-1 to TRBJ2-5; D not resolved. Trimming pared 1 base from V and 2 bases from J, leaving 8 bases between. The CDR3 is 14 amino acids. Per the germline V gene, CDR1 is MNHNS and CDR2 is SASEGT. The CDR3 DNA reads TGTGCCAGCAGTGAAGTCCCAGCGCAAGAGACCCAGTACTTC. Translating it yields CASSEVPAQETQYF.

The rearrangement joins TRBV2 to TRBJ2-5; 9 nucleotides match TRBD2. The germline V gene encodes CDR1 SNHLY and CDR2 FYNNEI. The CDR3 is 15 amino acids. V was pared by 6 bases and J by 5 bases, with 10 bases of the junction left unmatched. CDR3 residues: CASSEPASGDETQYF. For the CDR3, the DNA is TGTGCCAGCAGCGAACCGGCTAGCGGGGATGAGACCCAGTACTTC.

This chain joins TRBV5-1 and TRBJ2-7; 13 bases are shared with TRBD2. Germline loops: CDR1 SGHRS, CDR2 YFSETQ. CDR3 length: 15 amino acids. V lost 1 base, J lost 5 bases, and 3 bases stayed unmatched. CDR3: CASSLLGLAGDEQYF. CDR3 in DNA: TGCGCCAGCAGCTTGCTAGGACTAGCGGGGGACGAGCAGTACTTC.

This chain links TRBV6-1 with TRBJ1-5, with 7 bases that match TRBD1. The germline V gene encodes CDR1 MNHNS and CDR2 SASEGT. This CDR3 comprises 14 residues. The ends lost 4 bases at V and 3 bases at J; junction bases unmatched: 3. CDR3 nucleotide sequence: TGTGCCAGCAGTGGACAGGGCCTCAATCAGCCCCAGCATTTT. Translating it yields CASSGQGLNQPQHF.